This paragraph reports one T cell receptor beta chain. Its antigen is unidentified. Stated treatment: oral pan-JAK inhibitor, 5-10 mg twice daily. The investigators collected lesional scalp punch biopsies and peripheral blood from alopecia areata patients. Cell sorting was applied to PBMCs, and CD4+ and CD8+ T cells were collected. CDR3 length: 13 amino acids. Looked up from germline, CDR1 is SQVTM and CDR2 is ANQGSEA. Deletions cut 6 bases from V and 0 bases from J, with 11 bases between. The data are from a study of CD8+ T cells in alopecia areata. TCR sequencing used cDNA made by reverse transcription of extracted RNA. Measured with immunoSEQ multiplex PCR; TCRdb has only the in-frame clones, and not every one. The profile shows over 200,000 clones, under 70% of them singletons. Study results and limitations: Only a single nonresponder existed, so baseline CD8+ expansion links stay unclear. Treatment with tofacitinib significantly lowered scalp clonality and reduced expanded CD8+ clones among the top 100.

Sample: CD4+ T cells sorted from blood, taken at week 4, from a patient treated with tofacitinib. The clonotype originates from a human donor with alopecia areata. V is TRBV29-1 and J is TRBJ1-1; a weak D match, TRBD1 (6 bases). DNA of the CDR3: TGCAGCGTGAACAGGGACCTGAACACTGAAGCTTTCTTT. Protein sequence: CSVNRDLNTEAFF.